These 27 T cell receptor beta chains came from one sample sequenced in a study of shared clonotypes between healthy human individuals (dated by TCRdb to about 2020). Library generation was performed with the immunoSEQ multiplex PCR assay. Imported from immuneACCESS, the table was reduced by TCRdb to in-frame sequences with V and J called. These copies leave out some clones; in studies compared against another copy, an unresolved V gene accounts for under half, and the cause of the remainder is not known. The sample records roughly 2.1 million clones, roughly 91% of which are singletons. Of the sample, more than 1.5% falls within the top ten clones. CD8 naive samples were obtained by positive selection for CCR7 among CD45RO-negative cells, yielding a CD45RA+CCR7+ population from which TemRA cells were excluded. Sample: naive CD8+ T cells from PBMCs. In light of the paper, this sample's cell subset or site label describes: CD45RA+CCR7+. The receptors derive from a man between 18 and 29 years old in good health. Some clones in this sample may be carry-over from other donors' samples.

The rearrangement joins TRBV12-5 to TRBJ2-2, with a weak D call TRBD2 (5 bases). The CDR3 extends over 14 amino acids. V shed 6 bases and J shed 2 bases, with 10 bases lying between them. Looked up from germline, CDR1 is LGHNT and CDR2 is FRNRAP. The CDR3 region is CASGPTGNTGELFF. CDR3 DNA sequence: TGTGCTAGTGGGCCGACGGGAAACACCGGGGAGCTGTTTTTT.

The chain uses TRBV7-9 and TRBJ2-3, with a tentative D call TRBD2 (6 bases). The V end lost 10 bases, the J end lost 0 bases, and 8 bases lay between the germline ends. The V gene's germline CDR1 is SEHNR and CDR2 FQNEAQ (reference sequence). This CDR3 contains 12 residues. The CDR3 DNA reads TGTGCCATAAGCGGGAGCACAGATACGCAGTATTTT. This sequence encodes CAISGSTDTQYF.

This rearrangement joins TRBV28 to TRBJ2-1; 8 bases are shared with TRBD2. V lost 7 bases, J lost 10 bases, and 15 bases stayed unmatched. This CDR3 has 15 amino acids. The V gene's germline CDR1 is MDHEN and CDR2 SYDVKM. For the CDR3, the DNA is TGTGCCAGCACCGAGGCGTCGGGAGGGCCACGAGAGCAGTTCTTC. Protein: CASTEASGGPREQFF. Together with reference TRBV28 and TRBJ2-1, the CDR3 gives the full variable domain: DVKVTQSSRYLVKRTGEKVFLECVQDMDHENMFWYRQDPGLGLRLIYFSYDVKMKEKGDIPEGYSVSREKKERFSLILESASTNQTSMYLCASTEASGGPREQFFGPGTRLTVL.

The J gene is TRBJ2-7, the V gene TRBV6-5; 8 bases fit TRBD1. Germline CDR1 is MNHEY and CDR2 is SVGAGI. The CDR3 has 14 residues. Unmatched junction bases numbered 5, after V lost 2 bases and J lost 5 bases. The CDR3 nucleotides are TGTGCCAGCAGTTACAGGGGACAGGACCACGAGCAGTACTTC. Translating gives CASSYRGQDHEQYF.

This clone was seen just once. The CDR3 reads CASSRGATGELFF. The CDR3 nucleotides are TGCGCCAGCAGTCGAGGGGCTACCGGGGAGCTGTTTTTT. The chain uses TRBV10-2 and TRBJ2-2; D might be TRBD1 or TRBD2, each matching 5 bases. The germline V gene has CDR1 WSHSY and CDR2 SAAADI. Trimming stripped 5 bases from V and 5 bases from J, with 9 bases between. This CDR3 comprises 13 residues.

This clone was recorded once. CDR3 protein: CASSFRTGEQFF. The CDR3 nucleotides are TGTGCCAGCAGTTTCCGGACGGGTGAGCAGTTCTTC. The rearrangement joins TRBV6-5 to TRBJ2-1; D call uncertain. The CDR3 spans 12 residues. Germline values: CDR1 MNHEY, CDR2 SVGAGI. V was shortened by 4 bases and J by 9 bases, with 10 bases between the two germline ends.

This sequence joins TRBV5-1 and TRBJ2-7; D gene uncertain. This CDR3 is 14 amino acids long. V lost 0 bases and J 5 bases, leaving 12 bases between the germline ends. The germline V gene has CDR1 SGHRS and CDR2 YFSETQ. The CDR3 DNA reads TGCGCCAGCAGCTTGGTGGGCAATCCTCACGAGCAGTACTTC. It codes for CASSLVGNPHEQYF.

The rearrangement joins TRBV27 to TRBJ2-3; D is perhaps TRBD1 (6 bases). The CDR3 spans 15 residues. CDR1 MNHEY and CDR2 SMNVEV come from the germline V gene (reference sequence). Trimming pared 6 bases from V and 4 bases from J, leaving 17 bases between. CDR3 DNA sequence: TGTGCCAGCAGGGAACGGGCTTCAGGGGCAGATACGCAGTATTTT. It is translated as CASRERASGADTQYF.

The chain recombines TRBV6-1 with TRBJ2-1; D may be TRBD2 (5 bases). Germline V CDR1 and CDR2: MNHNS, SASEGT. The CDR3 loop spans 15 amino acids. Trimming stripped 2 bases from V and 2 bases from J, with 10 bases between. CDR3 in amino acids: CASSELQEAYNEQFF. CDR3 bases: TGTGCCAGCAGTGAACTCCAGGAGGCCTACAATGAGCAGTTCTTC.

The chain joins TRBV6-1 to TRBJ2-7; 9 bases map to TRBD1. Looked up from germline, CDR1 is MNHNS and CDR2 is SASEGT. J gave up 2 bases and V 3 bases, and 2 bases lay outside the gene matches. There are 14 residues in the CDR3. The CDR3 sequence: CASSEGTGTYEQYF. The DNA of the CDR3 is TGTGCCAGCAGTGAGGGGACAGGGACCTACGAGCAGTACTTC.

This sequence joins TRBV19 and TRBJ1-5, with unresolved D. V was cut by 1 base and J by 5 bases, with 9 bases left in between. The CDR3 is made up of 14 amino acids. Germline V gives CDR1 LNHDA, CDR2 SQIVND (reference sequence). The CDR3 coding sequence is TGTGCCAGTAGTATAGTAGAACCCTATCAGCCCCAGCATTTT. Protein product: CASSIVEPYQPQHF.

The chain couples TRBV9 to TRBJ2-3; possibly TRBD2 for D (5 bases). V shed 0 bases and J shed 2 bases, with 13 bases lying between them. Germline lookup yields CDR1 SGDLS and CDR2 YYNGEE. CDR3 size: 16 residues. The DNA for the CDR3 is TGTGCCAGCAGCGTAGCTTCAGAGCGGCTCACAGATACGCAGTATTTT. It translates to CASSVASERLTDTQYF.

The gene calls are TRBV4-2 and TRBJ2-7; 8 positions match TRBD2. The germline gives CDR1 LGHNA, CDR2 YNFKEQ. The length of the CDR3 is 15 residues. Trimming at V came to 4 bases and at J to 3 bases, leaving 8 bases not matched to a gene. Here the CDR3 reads CASSRAGGENYEQYF. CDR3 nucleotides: TGTGCCAGCAGCCGGGCGGGGGGTGAAAACTACGAGCAGTACTTC.

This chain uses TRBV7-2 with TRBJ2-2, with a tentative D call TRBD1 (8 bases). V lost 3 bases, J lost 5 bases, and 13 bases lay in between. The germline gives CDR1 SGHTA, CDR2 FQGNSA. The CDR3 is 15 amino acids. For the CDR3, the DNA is TGTGCCAGCAGCTTCTACAGGGGGGGTACCGGGGAGCTGTTTTTT. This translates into CASSFYRGGTGELFF. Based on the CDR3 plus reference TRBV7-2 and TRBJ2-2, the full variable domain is GAGVSQSPSNKVTEKGKDVELRCDPISGHTALYWYRQSLGQGLEFLIYFQGNSAPDKSGLPSDRFSAERTGGSVSTLTIQRTQQEDSAVYLCASSFYRGGTGELFFGEGSRLTVL.

CDR3 in DNA: TGTGCCAGTGAATGGGGGTCGGGAAGCAATCAGCCCCAGCATTTT. Translating gives CASEWGSGSNQPQHF. V is TRBV19 and J is TRBJ1-5, with TRBD1 as a possible D gene (5 bases). The CDR3 is made up of 15 amino acids. Germline values: CDR1 LNHDA, CDR2 SQIVND (reference sequence). Trimming took off 8 bases at V and 1 base at J, with 15 bases between the two ends.

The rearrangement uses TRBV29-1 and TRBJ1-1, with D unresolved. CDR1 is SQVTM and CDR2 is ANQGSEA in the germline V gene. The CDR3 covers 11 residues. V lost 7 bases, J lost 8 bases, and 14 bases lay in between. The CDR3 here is CSATWGIEAFF. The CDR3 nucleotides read TGCAGCGCCACGTGGGGTATCGAAGCTTTCTTT.

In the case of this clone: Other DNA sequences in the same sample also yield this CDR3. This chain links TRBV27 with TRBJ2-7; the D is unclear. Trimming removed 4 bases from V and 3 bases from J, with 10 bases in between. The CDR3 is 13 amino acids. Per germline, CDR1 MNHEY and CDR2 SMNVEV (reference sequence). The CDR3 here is CASSYEADYEQYF. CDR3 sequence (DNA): TGTGCCAGCAGTTATGAGGCTGACTACGAGCAGTACTTC.

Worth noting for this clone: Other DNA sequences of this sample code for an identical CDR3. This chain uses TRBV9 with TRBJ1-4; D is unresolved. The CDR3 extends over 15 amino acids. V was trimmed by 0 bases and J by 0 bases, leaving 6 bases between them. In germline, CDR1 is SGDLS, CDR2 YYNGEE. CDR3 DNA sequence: TGTGCCAGCAGCGTAGTAGGAGCAACTAATGAAAAACTGTTTTTT. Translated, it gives CASSVVGATNEKLFF.

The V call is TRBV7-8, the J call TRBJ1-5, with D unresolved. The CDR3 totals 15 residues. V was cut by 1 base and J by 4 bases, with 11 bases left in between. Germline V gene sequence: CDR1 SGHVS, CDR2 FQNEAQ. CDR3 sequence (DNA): TGTGCCAGCAGCTTAGGTGACTCAGGAAATCAGCCCCAGCATTTT. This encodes CASSLGDSGNQPQHF.

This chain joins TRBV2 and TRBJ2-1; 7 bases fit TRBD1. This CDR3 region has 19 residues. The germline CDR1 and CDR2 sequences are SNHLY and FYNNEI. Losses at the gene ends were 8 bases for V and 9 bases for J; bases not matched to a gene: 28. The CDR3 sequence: CASSSFGTERLAGLFEQFF. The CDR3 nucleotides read TGTGCCAGCTCTAGTTTCGGGACAGAGAGGCTAGCAGGACTCTTTGAGCAGTTCTTC.

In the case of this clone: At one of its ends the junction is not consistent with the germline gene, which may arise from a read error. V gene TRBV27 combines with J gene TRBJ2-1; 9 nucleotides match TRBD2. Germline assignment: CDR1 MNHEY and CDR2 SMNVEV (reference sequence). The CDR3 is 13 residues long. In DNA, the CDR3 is TGTGCCAGCAGTTTAAAAGGGGGAGCGGGAGGTGTCTTC. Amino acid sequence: CASSLKGGAGGVF.

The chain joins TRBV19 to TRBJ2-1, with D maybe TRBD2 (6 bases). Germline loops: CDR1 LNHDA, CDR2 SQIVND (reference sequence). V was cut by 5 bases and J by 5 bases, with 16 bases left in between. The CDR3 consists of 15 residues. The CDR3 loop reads CASSWGGVVNNEQFF. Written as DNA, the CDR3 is TGTGCCAGTAGTTGGGGCGGGGTCGTCAACAATGAGCAGTTCTTC.

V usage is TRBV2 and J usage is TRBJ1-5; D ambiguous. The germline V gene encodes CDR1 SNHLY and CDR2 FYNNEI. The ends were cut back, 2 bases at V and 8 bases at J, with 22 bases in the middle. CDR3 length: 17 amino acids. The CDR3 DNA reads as TGTGCCAGCAGTGAATCTGCGGAAATATCTCCTCGCGAGCCCCAGCATTTT. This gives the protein CASSESAEISPREPQHF.

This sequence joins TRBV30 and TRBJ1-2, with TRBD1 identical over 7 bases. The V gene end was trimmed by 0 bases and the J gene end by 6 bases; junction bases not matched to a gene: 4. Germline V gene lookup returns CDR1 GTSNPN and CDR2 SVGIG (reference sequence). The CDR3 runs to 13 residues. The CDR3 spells CAWSVTGEDGYTF. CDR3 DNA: TGTGCCTGGAGTGTCACAGGGGAGGATGGCTACACCTTC.

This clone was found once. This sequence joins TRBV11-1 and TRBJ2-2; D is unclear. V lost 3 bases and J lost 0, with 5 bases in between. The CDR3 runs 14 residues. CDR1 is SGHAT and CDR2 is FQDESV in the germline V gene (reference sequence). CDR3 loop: CASSLTSNTGELFF. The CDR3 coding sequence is TGTGCCAGCAGCTTGACTTCGAACACCGGGGAGCTGTTTTTT.

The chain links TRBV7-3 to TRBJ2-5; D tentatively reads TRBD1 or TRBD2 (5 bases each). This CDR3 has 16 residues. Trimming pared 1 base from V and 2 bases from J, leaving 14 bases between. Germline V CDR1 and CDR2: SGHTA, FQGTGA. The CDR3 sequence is CASSLNTWDGQETQYF. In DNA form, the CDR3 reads TGTGCCAGCAGCTTAAATACTTGGGACGGTCAAGAGACCCAGTACTTC.

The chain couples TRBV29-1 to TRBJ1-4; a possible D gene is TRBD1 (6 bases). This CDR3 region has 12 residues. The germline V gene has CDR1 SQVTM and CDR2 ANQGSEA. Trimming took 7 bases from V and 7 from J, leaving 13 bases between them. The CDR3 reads CSDRVLGEKLFF. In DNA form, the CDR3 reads TGCAGCGACAGGGTATTAGGTGAAAAACTGTTTTTT.